The present entry profiles one T cell receptor beta chain with its context. This clone's antigen is unknown. The CDR3 measures 16 amino acids from cysteine to phenylalanine. DNA for this receptor is not on file. CDR1 is given as MRHNA and CDR2 as SNTAGT, both from the germline V gene. Sequencing took place on an Illumina MiSeq. The reads were reprocessed in TCRdb, with one entry per CDR3 protein sequence and no accompanying DNA. This sample's listing comprises more than 1,100 distinct CDR3 sequences. The ten largest clones take up around 13% of the sample. This sample is part of a study of diagnostic markers for celiac disease (dated by TCRdb to the early 2020s).

The chain links TRBV6-4 with TRBJ2-1; absent DNA, TCRdb's TRBD1 call cannot be checked. The clonotype comes from a human donor. This table probably holds off-target reads from a library built for another chain. Sequenced sample: either unsorted cells or a sorted T cell fraction (not recorded which). The CDR3 amino acid sequence is: CASSVGAGQAYNEQFF.